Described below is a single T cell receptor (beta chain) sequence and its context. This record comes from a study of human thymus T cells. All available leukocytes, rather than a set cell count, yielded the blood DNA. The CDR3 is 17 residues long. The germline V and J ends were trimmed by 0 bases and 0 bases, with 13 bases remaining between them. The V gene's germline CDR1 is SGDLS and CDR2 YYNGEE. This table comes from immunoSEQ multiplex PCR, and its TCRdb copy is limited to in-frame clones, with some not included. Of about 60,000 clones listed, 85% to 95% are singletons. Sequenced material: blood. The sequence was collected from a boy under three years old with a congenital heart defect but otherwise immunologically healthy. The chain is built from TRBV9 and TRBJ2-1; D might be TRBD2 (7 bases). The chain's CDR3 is CASSVARRGGSYNEQFF. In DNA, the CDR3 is TGTGCCAGCAGCGTAGCTCGTAGGGGGGGCTCCTACAATGAGCAGTTCTTC.